The entry that follows covers one TCR beta chain sequence. There is no known antigen for this receptor. The input lacks base qualities; no much larger clone sits a single base away. Patients with autoimmune disease history or receiving systemic immunosuppression were excluded from the trial. Peripheral blood for TCR sequencing was collected from all dose cohorts at baseline, on cycle 4 day 1, and on cycle 7 day 1. The samples were drawn from a first-in-human, open-label, multicenter phase I dose-escalation trial of ivuxolimab. Adults with locally advanced or metastatic melanoma, renal cell, hepatocellular, or head and neck squamous cell carcinoma were enrolled in the trial. Before TCR sequencing, CD4+ T cells and CD8+ T cells were sorted from peripheral blood as separate populations. Genomic DNA was isolated from the sorted cells so that the TCRbeta CDR3 region could be sequenced. The immunoSEQ Assay was used to sequence the TCRbeta CDR3 regions. This immuneACCESS table, as held by TCRdb, lists in-frame sequences with V and J called but not all clones. Of the missing ones, under half trace to an unresolved V gene in checked studies; the others have no known cause. The sample table holds tens of thousands of clones, of which approximately 89% were seen once. The top ten hold 8.7% of the sample.

CDR1 MDHEN and CDR2 SYDVKM are derived from the germline V gene. The germline V and J ends show losses of 8 bases and 8 bases respectively, and no gene match explains 11 bases of the junction. The CDR3 goes from the cysteine to the phenylalanine over 13 residues. Of the read, only the CDR3 DNA is kept; its 39 bases are in frame from base 1. The data derive from a study of OX40 agonist ivuxolimab in advanced cancers. Study-level background: The costimulatory receptor OX40 (CD134) was targeted by ivuxolimab, a fully human IgG2 agonistic monoclonal antibody. The purpose of peripheral TCRbeta sequencing was to test whether ivuxolimab changed TCR sequence diversity and led to clonal T-cell expansion. Of the 50 to 55 patients in dose escalation, 19 had hepatocellular carcinoma, about 15 had melanoma, 9 had renal cell carcinoma and 9 had head and neck cancer. The paper covers the monotherapy dose-escalation part of the phase I ivuxolimab trial, which included N = 52 patients. Intravenous ivuxolimab was administered to patients every 2 weeks at six dose levels: 0.01, 0.1, 0.3, 1.5, 3 and 10 mg/kg. In the dose-escalation cohort, 70% to 90% of patients were male, and the mean age was roughly 56 years with a range of roughly 20 to 79. Patients were allowed to have had prior anti-PD-1, anti-PD-L1 or anti-CTLA-4 therapy, and about 40% of the dose-escalation patients had been treated with checkpoint inhibitors. Three dose-escalation patients achieved partial responses, one with hepatocellular carcinoma and two with cutaneous melanoma.

What the study reported, not specific to this receptor: Low levels of normalized T-cell clonal expansion were also shown by some nonresponding patients. In the 0.1-3.0 mg/kg groups, partial responders were among the patients with the lowest normalized peripheral clonal expansion, particularly in CD8+ T cells. At doses from 0.1 to 3.0 mg/kg, clonal expansion was seen in both CD4+ and CD8+ blood T cells between baseline and week 6. After ivuxolimab, expanded clones were on average more numerous among CD8+ T cells than among CD4+ T cells. Which antigens the clonally expanded peripheral T cells were specific for was not determined.

This receptor was taken from an adult with an advanced solid tumor such as melanoma, head and neck, liver or kidney cancer. The sample in question was CD4+ or CD8+ T cells sorted from blood, obtained in a trial of the OX40 agonist ivuxolimab. The sequence joins TRBV28 to TRBJ1-2, and 7 bases in between align with TRBD1. Read as DNA, the sequence is TGTGCCAGCCGGGACAGCCCCTTCCAAGGCTACACCTTC. This yields the protein CASRDSPFQGYTF.